The TCR beta chain under discussion was sequenced for a study of OX40 agonist ivuxolimab in advanced cancers. Profiled with immunoSEQ multiplex PCR; TCRdb holds only in-frame clones, not every one. Among tens of thousands of clones listed, about 80% were seen once. Regarding the study as a whole: Expanded clones were, on average, more numerous among CD8+ T cells than CD4+.

The CDR3 loop spans 14 amino acids. With V trimmed by 5 bases and J by 7 bases, 11 bases remained unmatched. Germline values: CDR1 SGHRS, CDR2 YFSETQ. As regards this clone: Its antigen is still unknown.

This material consisted of CD4+ or CD8+ T cells sorted from blood, taken in a trial of the OX40 agonist ivuxolimab. This chain links TRBV5-1 with TRBJ2-7; 8 nucleotides agree with TRBD2. The receptor was derived from an adult with an advanced solid tumor such as melanoma, head and neck, liver or kidney cancer. This chain's CDR3 is CASRAEWIAGEQYF. Here the CDR3 DNA reads TGCGCCAGCAGAGCTGAGTGGATAGCGGGGGAGCAGTACTTC.